The T cell receptor beta chain described here comes from a study of T cell repertoires in cytomegalovirus infection. Study context: The authors relied on CMV epitopes, both recently identified HLA-C-restricted and well-studied HLA-B-restricted. It can be stated that public TCR beta signatures indicated CMV infection as well as a matching HLA type.

Study-wide results and limits: In two of eight donors, the top clonotype was HLA-C-restricted CMV-specific. Frequencies of public TCR beta families were cumulated, and this identified carriers of CMV plus the relevant HLA.

A single record per CDR3 protein comes from TCRdb applying MiXCR to the reads. The sample yields about a million distinct CDR3 sequences, more than 25% seen once. This clonotype was seen a few times. Its specificity is not known. The clonotype was recovered from a human donor in good health (CMV status not recorded). Some clones in this sample may be carry-over from other donors' samples. Source: cultured CD8+ T cells from PBMCs, taken from culture after CMV antigen stimulation.

The CDR3, as DNA: TGTGCCAGCAGCCAAGAGGGCGGAGTTACCACTGAAGCTTTCTTT. It is translated as CASSQEGGVTTEAFF. The gene calls are TRBV4-2 and TRBJ1-1; D is undetermined. This CDR3 contains 15 residues. Germline V gene data show CDR1 as LGHNA and CDR2 as YNFKEQ. V was shortened by 0 bases and J by 4 bases, with 12 bases between the two germline ends.